A selection of T cell receptor beta chains follows, all from one sample in a study of blood T cell repertoires in COVID-19. The method was immunoSEQ multiplex PCR; TCRdb's version includes in-frame clones alone and lacks a portion of them. The sample contains approximately 400,000 clones, 91% of which appear only once. Material for sequencing was PBMCs or T cells enriched from blood (not recorded which). The receptors were sampled from a woman between 40 and 50 years old who had been exposed to COVID-19. Each CDR3 is given with its conserved first and last residue.

j_call v_call cdr3_aa
TRBJ1-6 TRBV18 CASSPGQGNSPLHF
TRBJ2-3 TRBV6-2/TRBV6-3 CASSYGRAMDTQYF
TRBJ2-1 TRBV9 CASSVEQGVSSEQFF
TRBJ1-1 TRBV7-2 CASSLGYMNTEAFF
TRBJ1-5 TRBV3-1/TRBV3-2 CASSPTAGVEPQHF
TRBJ1-5 TRBV12-5 CASGPGQFNQPQHF
TRBJ2-7 TRBV27 CASSPQRGPYSYEQYF
TRBJ2-7 TRBV7-2 CASSLRLAGGTYEQYF
TRBJ2-1 TRBV29-1 CSVEDQRGGPYNEQFF
TRBJ1-2 TRBV5-1 CASSGDGDYGYTF
TRBJ1-5 TRBV7-8 CASSPGQGYQPQHF
TRBJ2-6 TRBV11-3 CASSLVGTGANVLTF
TRBJ1-2 TRBV5-1 CASSLGGGAGYGYTF
TRBJ1-4 TRBV7-9 CASSLGSSRATNEKLFF
TRBJ1-1 TRBV24-1 CATSDPGTDAFF
TRBJ1-2 TRBV5-1 CASSFREGDGYTF
TRBJ2-3 TRBV7-3 CASSWSPGNTDTQYF
TRBJ1-5 TRBV7-2 CASSSTVNQPQHF
TRBJ1-2 TRBV5-6 CASSFSRQTDYTF
TRBJ1-2 TRBV5-1 CASSSELQGFRYTF
TRBJ2-3 TRBV19 CASSTGQLSRDTQYF
TRBJ1-2 TRBV3-1/TRBV3-2 CASSLRGGGYGYTF
TRBJ1-2 TRBV4-3 CASSQDPQGTLYGYIF
TRBJ2-4 TRBV24-1 CATRTSGSQNIQYF
TRBJ2-3 TRBV3-1/TRBV3-2 CASSQPSSGNPPDTQYF
TRBJ1-1 TRBV7-6 CASSPGANTEAFF
TRBJ1-6 TRBV5-4 CASSQDNSPLHF
TRBJ1-2 TRBV3-1/TRBV3-2 CASSPGESPWGYTF
TRBJ1-3 TRBV29-1 CSVRIGTGNTIYF
TRBJ1-3 TRBV5-4 CASSSQTGGGNTIYF
TRBJ2-1 TRBV9 CASSTSGGPYNEQFF
TRBJ2-1 TRBV3-1/TRBV3-2 CASSRRRLAGTHNEQFF
TRBJ2-1 TRBV5-1 CASSVNRAYNEQFF
TRBJ2-1 TRBV9 CASSVGLAGVYDEQFF
TRBJ2-5 TRBV7-3 CASSPGTGGGTQYF
TRBJ2-7 TRBV11-3 CASSLWQSTSGRYEQYF
TRBJ1-1 TRBV7-3 CASSPDGHENTEAFF
TRBJ1-1 TRBV18 CASSGGRQSMNTEAFF
TRBJ2-1 TRBV5-5 CASSPPGLVNNEQFF
TRBJ1-2 TRBV7-9 CASSRSDRGQGYTF
TRBJ2-1 TRBV19 CASSLNRDTYNEQFF
TRBJ1-1 TRBV14 CASSPYTGVHTEAFF
TRBJ1-1 TRBV19 CASSQANTEAFF
TRBJ2-1 TRBV7-9 CASSLDLRGGYNEQFF
TRBJ2-1 TRBV7-2 CASSGGTSGSRRFF
TRBJ1-5 TRBV19 CASSPTRASGNQPQHF
TRBJ2-1 TRBV12-5 CASGLLAGVNNEQFF
TRBJ2-7 TRBV13 CASSSRTSTNHEQYF
TRBJ1-3 TRBV5-1 CASSPGTLGNTIYF
TRBJ1-2 TRBV19 CASTPRDREGYGYTF
TRBJ1-4 TRBV6-5 CASSYGENEKLFF
TRBJ1-1 TRBV14 CASSQRTGLHTEAFF
TRBJ1-1 TRBV19 CASSIGQGWSNTEAFF
TRBJ1-1 TRBV5-1 CASSIQGYTEAFF
TRBJ1-6 TRBV27 CASSPTGPNSPLHF